This T cell receptor beta chain was recovered during a study of post-analysis software for immune sequencing data. Study outcomes and limitations: When patients were compared with controls, 4 or 5 TRBV segments were more frequent, TRBV5-6, TRBV5-1 and TRBV20-1 among them.

This clonotype was recorded at least ten times. Its target is unknown. cDNA libraries for TCR beta contained unique molecular identifiers. Each CDR3 protein is one row after TCRdb ran MiXCR on the PCR reads. The data show about 160,000 distinct CDR3 sequences, about 34% seen once. The germline CDR1 and CDR2 sequences are MDHEN and SYDVKM. This CDR3 has 13 amino acids. V lost 4 bases and J 0 bases, leaving 7 bases between the germline ends. The source was blood, collected after autologous hematopoietic stem cell transplantation. The source of this sequence is a girl aged 10 to 17 with multiple sclerosis. V is TRBV28 and J is TRBJ2-7, with D unclear. CDR3 in amino acids: CASSWGSSYEQYF. In DNA, the CDR3 is TGTGCCAGCAGTTGGGGTAGCTCCTACGAGCAGTACTTC.